One sample yielded the 21 T cell receptor beta chains listed below, sequenced in a study of shared clonotypes between healthy human individuals. Sequenced by immunoSEQ multiplex PCR; TCRdb stores in-frame clones only, minus some. The sample consists of around 2.5 million clones, over 85% of them appearing once. The sequenced material came from naive CD4+ T cells from PBMCs. The sample's subset: CD45RA+ positively selected. The receptors were sampled from a man aged 18 to 29 in good health. Some clones in this sample may be carry-over from other donors' samples.

V and J are TRBV5-4 and TRBJ2-1; tentative D call: TRBD2 (5 bases). The CDR3 sequence is 12 residues long. CDR1 is SGHNT and CDR2 is YYREEE in the germline V gene (reference sequence). The V end was cut by 5 bases, the J end by 12 bases, with 15 bases between. CDR3 in amino acids: CASRRDFGGQFF. CDR3 DNA: TGTGCCAGCAGGCGAGACTTCGGAGGGCAGTTCTTC.

The chain employs TRBV5-4 and TRBJ1-3; D is unresolved. CDR3 length: 15 residues. V lost 3 bases, J lost 0 bases, and 10 bases lay in between. The germline V gene has CDR1 SGHNT and CDR2 YYREEE (reference sequence). CDR3 loop: CASSSGVLSGNTIYF. CDR3 DNA: TGTGCCAGCAGCTCGGGAGTCCTCTCTGGAAACACCATATATTTT.

The chain joins TRBV4-1 to TRBJ1-1; 7 bases fit TRBD1. This CDR3 spans 15 amino acids. CDR1 and CDR2 (germline): MGHRA, YSYEKL. V lost 4 bases and J lost 0; bases outside the gene matches: 5. The CDR3 DNA reads TGCGCCAGCAGCCCGGAGGGGGCCATGAACACTGAAGCTTTCTTT. This translates into CASSPEGAMNTEAFF.

The V and J genes are TRBV6-5 and TRBJ2-5, with 8 bases that match TRBD1. The CDR3 spans 14 residues. The V gene's germline CDR1 is MNHEY and CDR2 SVGAGI. Trimming cost V 5 bases and J 5 bases; bases outside gene matches: 7. CDR3 loop: CASSPGQGWETQYF. The CDR3 DNA reads TGTGCCAGCAGTCCCGGACAGGGTTGGGAGACCCAGTACTTC.

This clone was seen just once. The chain uses TRBV6-1 and TRBJ2-1, with D perhaps assigned TRBD1 or TRBD2 (5 bases each). The germline V gene encodes CDR1 MNHNS and CDR2 SASEGT. The ends were cut back, 1 base at V and 9 bases at J, with 19 bases in the middle. CDR3 size: 16 residues. In nucleotides, the CDR3 is TGTGCCAGCAGTGAAGGGAGGTCGGCAGGGTGGGGTGAGCAGTTCTTC. Residues: CASSEGRSAGWGEQFF.

This clone occurred once. The chain carries TRBV5-8 and TRBJ1-1, with 7 bases identical to TRBD1. V lost 0 bases and J lost 1; bases outside the gene matches: 3. The germline CDR1 and CDR2 sequences are SGHTS and YDEGEE. The CDR3 totals 15 residues. DNA of the CDR3: TGTGCCAGCAGCTTGGGAAGGGGGCGGAACACTGAAGCTTTCTTT. The encoded protein is CASSLGRGRNTEAFF.

On this clone itself: A junction end diverges from the germline sequence, so it may reflect a read error. The chain combines TRBV28 with TRBJ2-1; tentatively, D is TRBD1 (7 bases). The germline V gene encodes CDR1 MDHEN and CDR2 SYDVKM. The CDR3 runs to 15 residues. The CDR3 coding sequence is TGTGCCACCAGTCAGGGGGGCGCGTTGTACAATGAGCAGTTCTTC. Protein sequence: CATSQGGALYNEQFF.

The rearrangement uses TRBV5-1 and TRBJ2-3; TRBD2 matches 7 bases. The CDR3 extends over 16 amino acids. With 0 bases clipped from V and 5 bases from J, the junction kept 9 bases outside the gene matches. Germline V gene sequence: CDR1 SGHRS, CDR2 YFSETQ. CDR3 DNA sequence: TGCGCCAGCAGCTTGGGACTAGCTTTAAAGCTAGATACGCAGTATTTT. It translates to CASSLGLALKLDTQYF. Full variable domain (rest looked up from reference TRBV5-1 and TRBJ2-3): KAGVTQTPRYLIKTRGQQVTLSCSPISGHRSVSWYQQTPGQGLQFLFEYFSETQRNKGNFPGRFSGRQFSNSRSEMNVSTLELGDSALYLCASSLGLALKLDTQYFGPGTRLTVL.

The gene calls are TRBV11-2 and TRBJ2-1, with 8 nucleotides matching TRBD2. The trim removed 6 bases at V and 2 bases at J, leaving 9 bases unmatched. The CDR3 extends over 16 amino acids. CDR1 and CDR2 from the germline V gene are SGHAT and FQNNGV. CDR3 region: CASRSREGQTYNEQFF. The DNA of the CDR3 is TGTGCCAGCAGGAGTCGGGAGGGACAAACCTACAATGAGCAGTTCTTC.

The rearrangement uses TRBV5-1 and TRBJ2-7, with 7 bases identical to TRBD1. The V gene's germline CDR1 is SGHRS and CDR2 YFSETQ. V was pared by 4 bases and J by 4 bases, with 17 bases of the junction left unmatched. This CDR3 has 17 amino acids. In DNA, the CDR3 is TGCGCCAGCAGCGCCGACAGGGTTCTACAGTGGGGATACGAGCAGTACTTC. Amino acids: CASSADRVLQWGYEQYF.

The J gene is TRBJ2-5, the V gene TRBV7-3; a possible D gene is TRBD2 (6 bases). The V end was cut by 2 bases, the J end by 5 bases, with 15 bases between. Germline V gene data show CDR1 as SGHTA and CDR2 as FQGTGA. The CDR3 totals 15 residues. In DNA, the CDR3 is TGTGCCAGCAGCTTAGCCCCGGGAGTACGGGAGACCCAGTACTTC. Amino acids: CASSLAPGVRETQYF.

CDR3 residues: CASSLTAGTDNEQFF. CDR3 DNA: TGTGCCAGCAGCTTAACCGCCGGGACCGACAATGAGCAGTTCTTC. The chain has TRBV7-9 and TRBJ2-1; D possibly uses TRBD1 or TRBD2 (5 bases each). Germline values: CDR1 SEHNR, CDR2 FQNEAQ (reference sequence). The V gene lost 2 bases and the J gene lost 5 bases, with 13 bases spanning the gap. The CDR3 length is 15 residues.

About this clone: Other DNA sequences in the sample encode the same CDR3. The J gene is TRBJ2-3, the V gene TRBV29-1, with D uncertain. Trimming pared 3 bases from V and 1 base from J, leaving 5 bases between. The CDR3 contains 12 residues. Germline lookup yields CDR1 SQVTM and CDR2 ANQGSEA. The CDR3 sequence: CSVDGGTDTQYF. The CDR3 coding sequence is TGCAGCGTTGACGGAGGCACAGATACGCAGTATTTT.

This clone came up once. The chain couples TRBV2 to TRBJ1-6, with a weak D call TRBD1 (6 bases). Trimming took 6 bases from V and 7 from J, leaving 13 bases between them. The V gene's germline CDR1 is SNHLY and CDR2 FYNNEI. This CDR3 is built from 14 residues. The CDR3 is CASRIDRYNSPLHF. The CDR3 nucleotides read TGTGCCAGCAGGATCGACAGGTACAATTCACCCCTCCACTTT.

The CDR3 is CASSILTGGDNQPQHF. The CDR3 coding sequence is TGTGCCAGCAGCATCTTGACAGGGGGCGACAATCAGCCCCAGCATTTT. V is TRBV28 and J is TRBJ1-5; 10 bases are shared with TRBD1. The CDR3 runs to 16 residues. The trim removed 6 bases at V and 3 bases at J, leaving 8 bases unmatched. Germline CDR1 and CDR2: MDHEN and SYDVKM.

This clone appeared a single time. This chain uses TRBV5-1 with TRBJ2-1, with D uncertain. The CDR3 consists of 14 residues. The germline V and J ends were trimmed by 1 base and 7 bases, with 12 bases remaining between them. CDR1 SGHRS and CDR2 YFSETQ come from the germline V gene. CDR3 coding DNA: TGCGCCAGCAGCTTGAAGGTACCGACAAATGAGCAGTTCTTC. Amino acid sequence: CASSLKVPTNEQFF.

The rearrangement joins TRBV7-9 to TRBJ2-3; D is ambiguous. In germline, CDR1 is SEHNR, CDR2 FQNEAQ (reference sequence). The ends were cut back, 5 bases at V and 0 bases at J, with 15 bases in the middle. This CDR3 spans 16 amino acids. In DNA, the CDR3 is TGTGCCAGCAGCCCAAGGCAGGAACGGAGCACAGATACGCAGTATTTT. Its protein product is CASSPRQERSTDTQYF.

The V and J genes are TRBV7-2 and TRBJ2-7; 8 bases align to TRBD2. The junction had 11 bases not matched to a gene; V was cut back by 0 bases and J by 7 bases. Looked up from germline, CDR1 is SGHTA and CDR2 is FQGNSA. This CDR3 has 16 amino acids. CDR3 sequence reads: CASSLALTSGRGEQYF. The CDR3, as DNA: TGTGCCAGCAGCTTAGCGCTCACCAGCGGGAGAGGGGAGCAGTACTTC. The full variable domain, completed using reference TRBV7-2 and TRBJ2-7, is GAGVSQSPSNKVTEKGKDVELRCDPISGHTALYWYRQSLGQGLEFLIYFQGNSAPDKSGLPSDRFSAERTGGSVSTLTIQRTQQEDSAVYLCASSLALTSGRGEQYFGPGTRLTVT.

The V and J genes are TRBV7-3 and TRBJ2-5; D tentatively reads TRBD1 or TRBD2 (5 bases each). The CDR3 has 16 residues. Germline CDR1 SGHTA, CDR2 FQGTGA. Between the trimmed V and J ends, which lost 5 bases and 1 base, there was a span of 17 bases. Here the CDR3 reads CASSLDGAMGQETQYF. For the CDR3, the DNA is TGTGCCAGCAGCCTAGACGGGGCAATGGGCCAAGAGACCCAGTACTTC.

The chain employs TRBV5-4 and TRBJ1-4; D is possibly TRBD1 (6 bases). From germline, CDR1 is SGHNT and CDR2 YYREEE (reference sequence). The CDR3 is 13 residues long. Trimming removed 5 bases at V and 8 bases at J, with 13 bases between. The CDR3 bases are TGTGCCAGCAGTTTCCCCACAGGGGAAAAACTGTTTTTT. Its protein product is CASSFPTGEKLFF.

The gene calls are TRBV6-5 and TRBJ2-1, with TRBD2 matching over 9 bases. Germline-derived CDR1 and CDR2 are MNHEY and SVGAGI. The J segment lost 7 bases and the V segment lost 0 bases, leaving 4 bases of the junction unmatched. The CDR3 is 15 amino acids. CDR3 loop: CASSYSGSGRNEQFF. The CDR3 coding sequence is TGTGCCAGCAGTTACTCGGGTAGCGGGAGAAATGAGCAGTTCTTC.